This is a list of T cell receptor beta chains from one sample in a study of shared clonotypes between healthy human individuals. The protocol was immunoSEQ multiplex PCR, while the TCRdb copy is restricted to in-frame clones and leaves out a portion. The repertoire holds roughly 2.4 million clones, with around 95% as singletons. Sequencing used naive CD4+ T cells sorted from blood. The receptors were sampled from a man between 18 and 29 years old in good health. CDR3s include the opening cysteine and the closing phenylalanine or tryptophan. Each record gives: V gene, clone size, D gene, J gene, CDR3 DNA, CDR3 protein. D genes are given only for firm matches. The size of a clone is reported for some rows only, either as once, few or many, or as a class for expanded clones.

v_gene: TRBV19; abundance: once; d_gene: NA; j_gene: TRBJ1-1; CDR3nt: TGTGCCAGTAGTACAACACCGGGACGGATCACTGAAGCTTTCTTT; CDR3aa: CASSTTPGRITEAFF
v_gene: TRBV7-9; abundance: NA; d_gene: TRBD1; j_gene: TRBJ1-1; CDR3nt: TGTGCCAGCAGCTTAGGACAGGGAATTGAAGCTTTCTTT; CDR3aa: CASSLGQGIEAFF
v_gene: TRBV2; abundance: NA; d_gene: NA; j_gene: TRBJ2-5; CDR3nt: TGTGCCAGCAGTGAAGCGGGCAGGGGATTCCAAGAGACCCAGTACTTC; CDR3aa: CASSEAGRGFQETQYF
v_gene: TRBV10-3; abundance: NA; d_gene: TRBD2; j_gene: TRBJ2-1; CDR3nt: TGTGCCATCGGTACTAGCGGCTACAATGAGCAGTTCTTC; CDR3aa: CAIGTSGYNEQFF
v_gene: TRBV13; abundance: NA; d_gene: NA; j_gene: TRBJ1-3; CDR3nt: TGTGCCAGCAGCTTAGAGAGGCAGGGGATCGGGAATTTT; CDR3aa: CASSLERQGIGNF
v_gene: TRBV27; abundance: NA; d_gene: TRBD1; j_gene: TRBJ1-2; CDR3nt: TGTGCCAGCAGTCCCCAAGGGACGACAGGGGGGTATGGCTACACCTTC; CDR3aa: CASSPQGTTGGYGYTF
v_gene: TRBV5-1; abundance: NA; d_gene: NA; j_gene: TRBJ2-7; CDR3nt: TGCGCCAGCAGCCCCCTGCCAGGGGCGGAGAACGAGCAGTACTTC; CDR3aa: CASSPLPGAENEQYF
v_gene: TRBV5-4; abundance: NA; d_gene: NA; j_gene: TRBJ2-7; CDR3nt: TGTGCCAGCAGCTTGTTAGGAAGAATCCACGAGCAGTACTTC; CDR3aa: CASSLLGRIHEQYF
v_gene: TRBV6-5; abundance: NA; d_gene: NA; j_gene: TRBJ2-1; CDR3nt: TGTGCCAGCGGCCGCGGTGGGGCAGACAATGAGCAGTTCTTC; CDR3aa: CASGRGGADNEQFF
v_gene: TRBV4-1; abundance: NA; d_gene: NA; j_gene: TRBJ1-6; CDR3nt: TGCGCCAGCAGCCAAGGGGAGGGAACTTCACCCCTCCACTTT; CDR3aa: CASSQGEGTSPLHF
v_gene: TRBV25-1; abundance: NA; d_gene: TRBD1; j_gene: TRBJ2-3; CDR3nt: TGTGCCAGCAGCGTAAGGGACAGGGAGACGCAGTATTTT; CDR3aa: CASSVRDRETQYF
v_gene: TRBV2; abundance: once; d_gene: NA; j_gene: TRBJ2-7; CDR3nt: TGTGCCAGCAGACCGGGGCTGCCCGTCTCCGAGCAGTACTTC; CDR3aa: CASRPGLPVSEQYF
v_gene: TRBV30; abundance: NA; d_gene: NA; j_gene: TRBJ1-1; CDR3nt: TGTGCCTGGAGGATAACAGGCGGCACTGAAGCTTTCTTT; CDR3aa: CAWRITGGTEAFF
v_gene: TRBV30; abundance: NA; d_gene: TRBD2; j_gene: TRBJ2-5; CDR3nt: TGTGCTGCCACTTCTAGCGGGGGGAAACAAGAGACCCAGTACTTC; CDR3aa: CAATSSGGKQETQYF
v_gene: TRBV2; abundance: once; d_gene: NA; j_gene: TRBJ1-1; CDR3nt: TGTGCCAGCATGACAGATATTGCCACTGAAGCTTTCTTT; CDR3aa: CASMTDIATEAFF
v_gene: TRBV11-3; abundance: NA; d_gene: NA; j_gene: TRBJ2-1; CDR3nt: TGTGCCAGCAGCTTAGATGGCGGGTCCCACAATGAGCAGTTCTTC; CDR3aa: CASSLDGGSHNEQFF
v_gene: TRBV6-1; abundance: NA; d_gene: NA; j_gene: TRBJ1-1; CDR3nt: TGTGCCAGCAGTGAGCGCCCCGGTGCGTCTGAAGCTTTCTTT; CDR3aa: CASSERPGASEAFF
v_gene: TRBV9; abundance: NA; d_gene: NA; j_gene: TRBJ1-1; CDR3nt: TGTGCCAGCAGCGGAACCAGTAGCATGAACACTGAAGCTTTCTTT; CDR3aa: CASSGTSSMNTEAFF
v_gene: TRBV6-5; abundance: NA; d_gene: TRBD2; j_gene: TRBJ2-1; CDR3nt: TGTGCCAGCAGACTGACTAGCGGGAGTTTCAATGAGCAGTTCTTC; CDR3aa: CASRLTSGSFNEQFF
v_gene: TRBV9; abundance: NA; d_gene: NA; j_gene: TRBJ2-4; CDR3nt: TGTGCCAGCAGCGTCGATAGCCTGGCCAAAAACATTCAGTACTTC; CDR3aa: CASSVDSLAKNIQYF
v_gene: TRBV30; abundance: NA; d_gene: TRBD1; j_gene: TRBJ1-1; CDR3nt: TGTGCCTGGAGTTTCCAGGGGGAGAACACTGAAGCTTTCTTT; CDR3aa: CAWSFQGENTEAFF
v_gene: TRBV27; abundance: once; d_gene: TRBD1; j_gene: TRBJ1-6; CDR3nt: TGTGCCAGCAGTTCGCCGGTACAGGGGAAAAGCTCCTATAATTCACCCCTCCACTTT; CDR3aa: CASSSPVQGKSSYNSPLHF
v_gene: TRBV6-1; abundance: NA; d_gene: TRBD1; j_gene: TRBJ2-1; CDR3nt: TGTGCCAGCAGGAAGGGACAGGACTACTACAATGAGCAGTTCTTC; CDR3aa: CASRKGQDYYNEQFF
v_gene: TRBV9; abundance: NA; d_gene: TRBD2; j_gene: TRBJ2-5; CDR3nt: TGTGCCAGCAGCGTAGGTCAGACTAGCGGGGGGGAAGAGACCCAGTACTTC; CDR3aa: CASSVGQTSGGEETQYF
v_gene: TRBV2; abundance: once; d_gene: NA; j_gene: TRBJ1-5; CDR3nt: TGTGCCAGCAACTTGGGCAGCCATCAGCCCCAGCATTTT; CDR3aa: CASNLGSHQPQHF
v_gene: TRBV10-3; abundance: NA; d_gene: NA; j_gene: TRBJ2-7; CDR3nt: TGTGCCATCGGGGGCGGGTACGAGCAGTACTTC; CDR3aa: CAIGGGYEQYF
v_gene: TRBV2; abundance: once; d_gene: TRBD2; j_gene: TRBJ2-3; CDR3nt: TGTGCCAGCAGTGACCGAACTAGCGGGAGATGGGGGCAGTATTTT; CDR3aa: CASSDRTSGRWGQYF
v_gene: TRBV6-1; abundance: NA; d_gene: NA; j_gene: TRBJ1-5; CDR3nt: TGTGCCAGCAGTGAAGACAGCTTTGGGCAGCCCCAGCATTTT; CDR3aa: CASSEDSFGQPQHF
v_gene: TRBV6-1; abundance: NA; d_gene: TRBD1; j_gene: TRBJ1-2; CDR3nt: TGTGCCAGCACTTGGGACAGGGGCGATAACTATGGCTACACCTTC; CDR3aa: CASTWDRGDNYGYTF
v_gene: TRBV10-3; abundance: NA; d_gene: NA; j_gene: TRBJ1-5; CDR3nt: TGTGCCATCAGTGAGTCTAGGGATTCTCAGCCCCAGCATTTT; CDR3aa: CAISESRDSQPQHF
v_gene: TRBV7-3; abundance: NA; d_gene: TRBD2; j_gene: TRBJ2-3; CDR3nt: TGTGCCAGCAGCCCTAGGTGGGCTAGCGGGCTAGGCACAGATACGCAGTATTTT; CDR3aa: CASSPRWASGLGTDTQYF
v_gene: TRBV30; abundance: NA; d_gene: NA; j_gene: TRBJ2-5; CDR3nt: TGTGCCTGGAGTCCAATTCCAGAGACCCAGTACTTC; CDR3aa: CAWSPIPETQYF
v_gene: TRBV6-1; abundance: NA; d_gene: NA; j_gene: TRBJ1-5; CDR3nt: TGTGCCAGCAGTGGCCGACAGCATAATCAGCCCCAGCATTTT; CDR3aa: CASSGRQHNQPQHF
v_gene: TRBV7-9; abundance: NA; d_gene: TRBD1; j_gene: TRBJ1-3; CDR3nt: TGTGCCAGCGGCGGGACAGCAGGAAACACCATATATTTT; CDR3aa: CASGGTAGNTIYF
v_gene: TRBV2; abundance: NA; d_gene: NA; j_gene: TRBJ2-7; CDR3nt: TGTGCCAGCAGTGGGGAGGCCGGGACCGTCCACGAGCAGTACTTC; CDR3aa: CASSGEAGTVHEQYF
v_gene: TRBV9; abundance: NA; d_gene: TRBD1; j_gene: TRBJ1-4; CDR3nt: TGTGCCAGCAGCTTGGGGACAGGAAATGAAAAACTGTTTTTT; CDR3aa: CASSLGTGNEKLFF
v_gene: TRBV6-6; abundance: NA; d_gene: TRBD2; j_gene: TRBJ2-1; CDR3nt: TGTGCCAGCAGTTACACTAGCGGGAGGGCCGGTGAGCAGTTCTTC; CDR3aa: CASSYTSGRAGEQFF
v_gene: TRBV4-1; abundance: NA; d_gene: NA; j_gene: TRBJ1-4; CDR3nt: TGCGCCAGCAGCCAAGAACCCCCAGGGGCGGTGGGGGAAAAACTGTTTTTT; CDR3aa: CASSQEPPGAVGEKLFF
v_gene: TRBV6-1; abundance: NA; d_gene: TRBD1; j_gene: TRBJ1-4; CDR3nt: TGTGCCAGCAGTGAAGCGTCAGGGGGTAATGAAAAACTGTTTTTT; CDR3aa: CASSEASGGNEKLFF
v_gene: TRBV19; abundance: NA; d_gene: NA; j_gene: TRBJ2-7; CDR3nt: TGTGCCAGTAGTGTCGGACAATCCTACGAGCAGTACTTC; CDR3aa: CASSVGQSYEQYF
v_gene: TRBV30; abundance: NA; d_gene: NA; j_gene: TRBJ2-7; CDR3nt: TGTGCCTGGAGTGTAGGGGTAGGGGGCTACGAGCAGTACTTC; CDR3aa: CAWSVGVGGYEQYF
v_gene: TRBV4-3; abundance: NA; d_gene: NA; j_gene: TRBJ1-5; CDR3nt: TGCGCCAGCAGCCGGAATTACAGGGTCGGCAATCAGCCCCAGCATTTT; CDR3aa: CASSRNYRVGNQPQHF
v_gene: TRBV5-5; abundance: NA; d_gene: NA; j_gene: TRBJ2-7; CDR3nt: TGTGCCAGCAGCCAAATGCCCGGTGGGTTTGAGCAGTACTTC; CDR3aa: CASSQMPGGFEQYF
v_gene: TRBV18; abundance: once; d_gene: NA; j_gene: TRBJ1-2; CDR3nt: TGTGCCAGCTCACCTACGACCGGTCAAGTTAACTATGGCTACACCTTC; CDR3aa: CASSPTTGQVNYGYTF
v_gene: TRBV6-1; abundance: NA; d_gene: NA; j_gene: TRBJ2-1; CDR3nt: TGTGCCAGCAGTGAACGAAGACAGCCGAAATACAATGAGCAGTTCTTC; CDR3aa: CASSERRQPKYNEQFF